What follows describes a single T cell receptor beta chain. Germline CDR1 and CDR2: MDHEN and SYDVKM. The CDR3 totals 15 residues. The V end lost 4 bases, the J end lost 0 bases, and 11 bases lay between the germline ends. Sequencing used immunoSEQ multiplex PCR; TCRdb keeps in-frame clones, though not all of them. The repertoire holds some 80,000 clones, with around 92% as singletons. The data were obtained in a study of human versus mouse CDR3 diversity and MHC coevolution. The V and J genes are TRBV28 and TRBJ2-3, with D possibly TRBD2 on 6 matching bases. This TCR came from a person aged 25 to 69 in good health. The sequenced material came from naive CD4+ T cells from blood. The subset is: CD45RO-negative CD62L-positive naive CD4 T cells. CDR3 nucleotides: TGTGCCAGCAGTTCCTCCGGACTAAGCACAGATACGCAGTATTTT. As protein: CASSSSGLSTDTQYF.